This T cell receptor (beta chain) comes out of a study of control samples from healthy donors and cancer patients. Only in-frame clones appear in the TCRdb table, and some are missing; sequencing was by immunoSEQ multiplex PCR. The table shows about 39,000 clones, with over 80% occurring only once. Trimming at V came to 8 bases and at J to 7 bases, leaving 3 bases not matched to a gene. The length of the CDR3 is 13 residues. CDR1 is WSHSY, CDR2 SAAADI, per germline. Sequenced input: blood. The TCR comes from a man between 60 and 70 years old in good health. The chain recombines TRBV10-2 with TRBJ2-1; 12 bases fit TRBD2. CDR3 loop: CASRLAGVNEQFF. Written as DNA, the CDR3 is TGCGCCAGCCGACTAGCGGGAGTGAATGAGCAGTTCTTC.